The 18 T cell receptor beta chains below all came from one sample that was sequenced in a study of T cell responses to AZD1222 COVID-19 vaccine. Method: immunoSEQ multiplex PCR; TCRdb's copy keeps in-frame clones and lacks some. The sample lists approximately 99,000 clones; approximately 93% were seen once. The material was peripheral blood, obtained 28 days after the second AZD1222 dose. These receptors came from an adult who received the AZD1222 COVID-19 vaccine.

The gene calls are TRBV10-3 and TRBJ2-3, with D perhaps TRBD2 (6 bases). The CDR3 totals 14 residues. Per the germline V gene, CDR1 is ENHRY and CDR2 is SYGVKD. V lost 9 bases to trimming and J lost 1 base, with 14 bases between them. CDR3 sequence reads: CAIRAGVRTDTQYF. CDR3 in DNA: TGTGCCATACGAGCGGGTGTCCGCACAGATACGCAGTATTTT.

This chain uses TRBV3-1 (or the pseudogene TRBV3-2) with TRBJ2-7, with 8 bases aligning to TRBD1. Germline assignment: CDR1 LGHDT and CDR2 YNNKEL (reference sequence). V was clipped by 4 bases and J by 4 bases; unmatched bases: 15. This CDR3 has 17 residues. CDR3 protein: CASSLPRPDRTGYEQYF. CDR3 in DNA: TGTGCCAGCAGCCTGCCTCGCCCGGACAGGACAGGGTACGAGCAGTACTTC.

J is TRBJ2-2 and V is TRBV3-1 (or the pseudogene TRBV3-2); the D gene is possibly TRBD2 (5 bases). This CDR3 is 16 amino acids long. The germline V gene encodes CDR1 LGHDT and CDR2 YNNKEL (reference sequence). V lost 0 bases and J lost 2, with 10 bases in between. CDR3 DNA sequence: TGTGCCAGCAGCCAAGAGGGCGGGCGAAACACCGGGGAGCTGTTTTTT. Amino acids: CASSQEGGRNTGELFF.

The chain has TRBV19 and TRBJ2-2; D is unresolved. The CDR3 runs 14 residues. The ends were cut back, 5 bases at V and 2 bases at J, with 9 bases in the middle. Germline values: CDR1 LNHDA, CDR2 SQIVND (reference sequence). CDR3 region: CASSSGLNTGELFF. Written as DNA, the CDR3 is TGTGCCAGTAGTTCGGGCCTTAACACCGGGGAGCTGTTTTTT.

The chain combines TRBV28 with TRBJ1-1; tentatively, D is TRBD1 (6 bases). The CDR3 runs 14 residues. The V gene's germline CDR1 is MDHEN and CDR2 SYDVKM. The V gene lost 5 bases and the J gene lost 5 bases, with 15 bases spanning the gap. The CDR3, as DNA: TGTGCCAGCAGTGGGGGCGGGGTCGGGACTGAAGCTTTCTTT. This sequence encodes CASSGGGVGTEAFF.

The genes are TRBV19 and TRBJ1-1; D gene ambiguous. V gave up 1 base and J gave up 8 bases, with 5 bases separating them. This CDR3 comprises 11 residues. The germline V gene encodes CDR1 LNHDA and CDR2 SQIVND (reference sequence). CDR3: CASSIGREAFF. The CDR3 DNA follows: TGTGCCAGTAGTATAGGCAGGGAAGCTTTCTTT.

The CDR3 region has the DNA TGTGCCAGCAGCCATAGGGGGCTAGCGGGTTACAATGAGCAGTTCTTC. Translating gives CASSHRGLAGYNEQFF. The chain couples TRBV11-2 to TRBJ2-1; a weak D match, TRBD2 (8 bases). The ends were cut back, 5 bases at V and 4 bases at J, with 18 bases in the middle. The CDR3 contains 16 residues. CDR1 and CDR2 (germline): SGHAT, FQNNGV.

This sequence joins TRBV7-9 and TRBJ2-3; tentatively, D is TRBD2 (6 bases). CDR3 length: 13 amino acids. Trimming stripped 1 base from V and 4 bases from J, with 6 bases between. Germline V CDR1 and CDR2: SEHNR, FQNEAQ (reference sequence). Here the CDR3 reads CASSLGGADTQYF. The CDR3 bases are TGTGCCAGCAGCTTAGGGGGGGCAGATACGCAGTATTTT.

The chain has TRBV5-1 and TRBJ2-7; 14 bases map to TRBD2. This CDR3 is built from 16 residues. Looked up from germline, CDR1 is SGHRS and CDR2 is YFSETQ. Trimming removed 4 bases from V and 5 bases from J; junction bases left unmatched: 8. CDR3 in amino acids: CASSTGTSGSSDEQYF. The CDR3 bases are TGCGCCAGCAGCACTGGGACTAGCGGGAGTTCGGACGAGCAGTACTTC. Full variable domain (remainder filled in from reference TRBV5-1 and TRBJ2-7): KAGVTQTPRYLIKTRGQQVTLSCSPISGHRSVSWYQQTPGQGLQFLFEYFSETQRNKGNFPGRFSGRQFSNSRSEMNVSTLELGDSALYLCASSTGTSGSSDEQYFGPGTRLTVT.

This chain links TRBV7-2 with TRBJ2-3; D perhaps matches TRBD2 (6 bases). In germline, CDR1 is SGHTA, CDR2 FQGNSA. V lost 0 bases and J lost 0, with 7 bases in between. This CDR3 contains 15 residues. The CDR3 loop is CASSLAGTSTDTQYF. The CDR3 nucleotides are TGTGCCAGCAGCTTAGCCGGGACTAGCACAGATACGCAGTATTTT.

The chain is built from TRBV6-5 and TRBJ1-2, with TRBD1 matching over 7 bases. CDR1 is MNHEY, CDR2 SVGAGI, per germline. The V and J ends lost 0 bases and 7 bases, in that order; junction bases with no gene match: 8. The CDR3 consists of 15 residues. CDR3 residues: CASSYSTGNGAGYTF. The DNA for the CDR3 is TGTGCCAGCAGTTACTCGACAGGGAACGGTGCTGGCTACACCTTC.

This clone was seen just once. The V and J genes are TRBV3-1 (or the pseudogene TRBV3-2) and TRBJ2-7; the D is unclear. The CDR3 extends over 11 amino acids. Per germline, CDR1 LGHDT and CDR2 YNNKEL (reference sequence). The V end lost 2 bases, the J end lost 6 bases, and 5 bases lay between the germline ends. The CDR3 spells CASSQLLEQYF. The CDR3 nucleotides read TGTGCCAGCAGCCAATTGCTCGAGCAGTACTTC.

The chain recombines TRBV28 with TRBJ1-5, with D perhaps TRBD1 (5 bases). Trimming removed 4 bases at V and 10 bases at J, with 17 bases between. In germline, CDR1 is MDHEN, CDR2 SYDVKM. CDR3 length: 14 amino acids. The CDR3 sequence: CASSWEGPNRPQHF. The CDR3 nucleotides read TGTGCCAGCAGTTGGGAGGGGCCGAACAGACCCCAGCATTTT.

V gene TRBV7-2 combines with J gene TRBJ2-7; 10 bases line up with TRBD1. Losses at the gene ends were 4 bases for V and 3 bases for J; bases not matched to a gene: 3. The CDR3 is made up of 14 amino acids. The germline CDR1 and CDR2 sequences are SGHTA and FQGNSA. The CDR3 is CASSWDRGNYEQYF. CDR3 nucleotide sequence: TGTGCCAGCAGCTGGGACAGGGGAAACTACGAGCAGTACTTC.

This rearrangement joins TRBV21-1 to TRBJ2-1; the table gives TRBD2 as D, unverified against the DNA. TRBV21-1 is a recognized pseudogene. The CDR3 is made up of 16 amino acids. The CDR3 region has the DNA TGTGCCAGCATCCCTAGCTTCTCAGTATCCTACAATGAGCAGTTCTTC. Protein: CASIPSFSVSYNEQFF.

The genes are TRBV28 and TRBJ2-1; 7 bases align to TRBD2. Germline assignment: CDR1 MDHEN and CDR2 SYDVKM. The CDR3 covers 15 residues. V was clipped by 7 bases and J by 2 bases; unmatched bases: 8. The CDR3 here is CASIGGGAPYNEQFF. The CDR3 DNA is TGTGCCAGCATCGGGGGAGGGGCCCCCTACAATGAGCAGTTCTTC.

The CDR3 here is CASSQVAGTNSYEQYF. The DNA for the CDR3 is TGTGCCAGCAGCCAAGTTGCCGGGACTAACAGCTACGAGCAGTACTTC. This chain links TRBV4-2 with TRBJ2-7, with 7 bases that match TRBD2. V dropped 1 base and J dropped 3; count of bases not matched to a gene: 9. CDR3 length equals 16 residues. Germline V gene sequence: CDR1 LGHNA, CDR2 YNFKEQ.

The chain carries TRBV2 and TRBJ1-5; 9 bases are a match to TRBD1. The CDR3 runs to 15 residues. Unmatched junction bases numbered 8, after V lost 7 bases and J lost 4 bases. Germline CDR1 SNHLY, CDR2 FYNNEI. The CDR3 sequence is CASTLTGTGNQPQHF. The CDR3 region has the DNA TGTGCCAGCACCTTGACCGGGACAGGGAATCAGCCCCAGCATTTT.